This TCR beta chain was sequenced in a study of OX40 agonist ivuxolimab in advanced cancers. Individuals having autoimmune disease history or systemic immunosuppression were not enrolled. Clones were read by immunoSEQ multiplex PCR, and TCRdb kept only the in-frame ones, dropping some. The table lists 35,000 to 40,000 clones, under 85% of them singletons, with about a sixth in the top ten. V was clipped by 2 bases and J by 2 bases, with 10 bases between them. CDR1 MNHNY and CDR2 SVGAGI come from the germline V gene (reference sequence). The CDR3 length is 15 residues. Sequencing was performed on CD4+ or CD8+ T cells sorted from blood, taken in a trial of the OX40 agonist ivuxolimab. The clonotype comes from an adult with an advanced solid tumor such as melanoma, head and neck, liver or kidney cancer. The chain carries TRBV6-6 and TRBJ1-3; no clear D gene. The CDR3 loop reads CASSYGPPTGNTIYF. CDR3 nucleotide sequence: TGTGCCAGCAGTTACGGGCCCCCCACTGGAAACACCATATATTTT.